This T cell receptor (beta chain) comes out of a study of blood T cell repertoires in COVID-19. There are 17 residues in the CDR3. Original data processing: Reference gene primer amplification in the assay estimated nucleated cell counts. Assay used: immunoSEQ multiplex PCR; TCRdb lists only in-frame clones, some missing. The DNA gave D and trimming, while V, J and clone size come from that table. The table lists 250,000 to 400,000 clones, 75% to 90% of them singletons, with roughly 5.2% in the top ten. The chain links TRBV21-1 to TRBJ2-7; the DNA was not compared with TRBD1, the D call given in the table. TRBV21-1 is assigned pseudogene status. This TCR was recovered from a man aged 55 to 69 who had recovered from COVID-19. Material for sequencing was PBMCs or T cells enriched from blood (not recorded which). CDR3 protein: CASSKGAGGASTYEQYF. The DNA of the CDR3 is TGTGCCAGCAGCAAAGGGGCAGGGGGTGCTTCTACTTACGAGCAGTACTTC.